The rows below give T cell receptor beta chains drawn from one sample of a study of CD8 T cells in ankylosing spondylitis. TCRdb fed the 5' RACE reads into MiXCR, producing one record per CDR3 protein. The sample includes 450,000 or so distinct CDR3 sequences, roughly a quarter seen only once; the top ten take 0.85% to 1%. The sequenced sample was blood, either unsorted or a sorted T cell fraction (not recorded which). These receptor sequences come from a male donor with ankylosing spondylitis. CDR3s include the opening cysteine and the closing phenylalanine or tryptophan. Fields, in order: V gene, clone size, J gene, D gene, CDR3 DNA, CDR3 protein. A D gene is named only where the DNA matches it firmly. The size field is filled for only some rows; it gives once, few, many or a size class.

v_gene: TRBV2
abundance: few
j_gene: TRBJ1-6
d_gene: .
CDR3nt: TGTGCCAGCAGTGAAGTCCCGGGTTCACCCCTCCACTTT
CDR3aa: CASSEVPGSPLHF

v_gene: TRBV5-6
abundance: .
j_gene: TRBJ2-1
d_gene: .
CDR3nt: TGTGCCAGCAGCTCCAAGTCCTTCGAGCAGTTCTTC
CDR3aa: CASSSKSFEQFF

v_gene: TRBV5-1
abundance: .
j_gene: TRBJ1-4
d_gene: .
CDR3nt: TGCGCCAGCAGCCTACTCATAGGAGGGGAAAAACTGTTTTTT
CDR3aa: CASSLLIGGEKLFF

v_gene: TRBV7-2
abundance: few
j_gene: TRBJ2-2
d_gene: .
CDR3nt: TGTGCCAGCACCTCAGTACAGGGAGGGACCGGGGAGCTGTTTTTT
CDR3aa: CASTSVQGGTGELFF

v_gene: TRBV10-2
abundance: .
j_gene: TRBJ2-7
d_gene: .
CDR3nt: TGCGCCAGCAGCCTAGGACTGAACTCCTACGAGCAGTACTTC
CDR3aa: CASSLGLNSYEQYF

v_gene: TRBV5-1
abundance: .
j_gene: TRBJ2-1
d_gene: .
CDR3nt: TGCGCCAGCAGCTTGGGGACGAACCCGACAAATGAGCAGTTCTTC
CDR3aa: CASSLGTNPTNEQFF

v_gene: TRBV3-1
abundance: many
j_gene: TRBJ2-1
d_gene: TRBD2
CDR3nt: TGTGCCAGCAGCCGACTAGCGGGGTACAATGAGCAGTTCTTC
CDR3aa: CASSRLAGYNEQFF

v_gene: TRBV25-1
abundance: many
j_gene: TRBJ1-5
d_gene: .
CDR3nt: TGTGCCAGCAGCCGGCAGCCCCAGCATTTT
CDR3aa: CASSRQPQHF

v_gene: TRBV19
abundance: .
j_gene: TRBJ2-3
d_gene: TRBD1
CDR3nt: TGTGCCAGTAGTACCCGGACAGGGGGCCTTGGAGATACGCAGTATTTT
CDR3aa: CASSTRTGGLGDTQYF

v_gene: TRBV25-1
abundance: .
j_gene: TRBJ1-2
d_gene: .
CDR3nt: TGTGCCAGCAGGCCAGAAGGGGGGGGACACTCCTATGGCTACACCTTC
CDR3aa: CASRPEGGGHSYGYTF

v_gene: TRBV5-6
abundance: .
j_gene: TRBJ2-3
d_gene: TRBD1
CDR3nt: TGTGCCAGCAGCCGATCGGACAGGGGGCTCACAGATACGCGGTATTTT
CDR3aa: CASSRSDRGLTDTRYF

v_gene: TRBV7-8
abundance: few
j_gene: TRBJ2-2
d_gene: .
CDR3nt: TGTGCCAGCAGCTTAGTTTGGTTAAACGGGGAGCTGTTTTTT
CDR3aa: CASSLVWLNGELFF

v_gene: TRBV6-1
abundance: .
j_gene: TRBJ2-2
d_gene: TRBD2
CDR3nt: TGTGCCAGCACCCTGGGAGGGGTCAACACCGGGGAGCTGTTTTTT
CDR3aa: CASTLGGVNTGELFF

v_gene: TRBV11-2
abundance: .
j_gene: TRBJ2-2
d_gene: .
CDR3nt: TGTGCCAGCAGCTCCACCGGACAGACGAACACCGGGGAGCTGTTTTTT
CDR3aa: CASSSTGQTNTGELFF

v_gene: TRBV11-2
abundance: few
j_gene: TRBJ2-2
d_gene: .
CDR3nt: TGTGCCAGCAGGGTTAGCGGCACCGGGGAGCTGTTTTTT
CDR3aa: CASRVSGTGELFF

v_gene: TRBV20-1
abundance: .
j_gene: TRBJ1-3
d_gene: TRBD1
CDR3nt: TGCAGTGCGCCGACCGGGACAGCAGGAAACACCATATATTTT
CDR3aa: CSAPTGTAGNTIYF

v_gene: TRBV5-1
abundance: few
j_gene: TRBJ2-5
d_gene: TRBD2
CDR3nt: TGCGCCAGCAGCTCCGGACTAGCGGGAATCCAAGAGACCCAGTACTTC
CDR3aa: CASSSGLAGIQETQYF

v_gene: TRBV7-2
abundance: few
j_gene: TRBJ1-5
d_gene: .
CDR3nt: TGTGCCAGCAGCTTCTTAGAAGTAGATCAGCCCCAGCATTTT
CDR3aa: CASSFLEVDQPQHF

v_gene: TRBV5-1
abundance: once
j_gene: TRBJ2-3
d_gene: TRBD2
CDR3nt: TGCGCCAGCAGCTTGGCCGCCGGACTAGCGGGAGGTGATACGCAGTATTTT
CDR3aa: CASSLAAGLAGGDTQYF

v_gene: TRBV24-1
abundance: .
j_gene: TRBJ2-7
d_gene: TRBD1
CDR3nt: TGTGCCACCAGTGACCAGGACAGGGGAAGGTACGAGCAGTACTTC
CDR3aa: CATSDQDRGRYEQYF

v_gene: TRBV7-9
abundance: few
j_gene: TRBJ2-1
d_gene: TRBD2
CDR3nt: TGTGCCAGCAGGTCCGGGACTAGCGCCAATGAGCAGTTCTTC
CDR3aa: CASRSGTSANEQFF

v_gene: TRBV5-1
abundance: few
j_gene: TRBJ2-7
d_gene: .
CDR3nt: TGCGCCAGCAGCAATCGGCTCGTCCTGGACGAGCAGTACTTC
CDR3aa: CASSNRLVLDEQYF

v_gene: TRBV2
abundance: .
j_gene: TRBJ2-5
d_gene: TRBD2
CDR3nt: TGTGCCACTCGGCGGGAGGCAGAGACCCAGTACTTC
CDR3aa: CATRREAETQYF

v_gene: TRBV24-1
abundance: .
j_gene: TRBJ2-1
d_gene: TRBD2
CDR3nt: TGTGCCACCGGAGGTAATAGCGGGAGTTATAATGAGCAGTTCTTC
CDR3aa: CATGGNSGSYNEQFF

v_gene: TRBV12-3/TRBV12-4
abundance: few
j_gene: TRBJ2-3
d_gene: TRBD1
CDR3nt: TGTGCCAGCAACAGAGGAACAGGGGGCCCTCAAATGGGTACGCAGTATTTT
CDR3aa: CASNRGTGGPQMGTQYF

v_gene: TRBV11-3
abundance: .
j_gene: TRBJ2-1
d_gene: TRBD2
CDR3nt: TGTGCCAGCAGCGAGCAAGGGACTAGCGGGACCAATGAGCAGTTCTTC
CDR3aa: CASSEQGTSGTNEQFF

v_gene: TRBV20-1
abundance: few
j_gene: TRBJ1-5
d_gene: .
CDR3nt: TGCAGTGCGTCCATGAGGGGAGGCTGGGGCGGGGGCAATCAGCCCCAGCATTTT
CDR3aa: CSASMRGGWGGGNQPQHF

v_gene: TRBV7-9
abundance: few
j_gene: TRBJ1-2
d_gene: TRBD1
CDR3nt: TGTGCCAGCAGCTGGGGGACAGGGGCAATCTATGGCTACACCTTC
CDR3aa: CASSWGTGAIYGYTF

v_gene: TRBV25-1
abundance: once
j_gene: TRBJ2-2
d_gene: TRBD2
CDR3nt: TGTGCCAGCAGACAGACTAGCGACACCGGGGAGCTGTTTTTT
CDR3aa: CASRQTSDTGELFF

v_gene: TRBV7-8
abundance: .
j_gene: TRBJ2-1
d_gene: .
CDR3nt: TGTGCCAGCAGCTTAAGGAGCAGTGTGCAGTTCTTC
CDR3aa: CASSLRSSVQFF

v_gene: TRBV20-1
abundance: .
j_gene: TRBJ1-1
d_gene: .
CDR3nt: TGCAGTGCCTCGTCGTCGGGGGCTGAAGCTTTCTTT
CDR3aa: CSASSSGAEAFF

v_gene: TRBV5-5
abundance: .
j_gene: TRBJ2-2
d_gene: TRBD2
CDR3nt: TGTGCCGGACAGAGCGGGAGTTTAGGGGCCGGGGAGCTGTTTTTT
CDR3aa: CAGQSGSLGAGELFF

v_gene: TRBV5-1
abundance: .
j_gene: TRBJ1-1
d_gene: .
CDR3nt: TGCGCCAGCAGCTCAATTAGGGGGACAACTGAAGCTTTCTTT
CDR3aa: CASSSIRGTTEAFF

v_gene: TRBV19
abundance: .
j_gene: TRBJ1-5
d_gene: TRBD1
CDR3nt: TGTGCCAGCGTCCAGGGGGGGCTGGATCAGCCCCAGCATTTT
CDR3aa: CASVQGGLDQPQHF

v_gene: TRBV11-2
abundance: .
j_gene: TRBJ2-1
d_gene: .
CDR3nt: TGTGCCAGCAGAAAAACCACAGGGTATGATGAGCAGTTCTTC
CDR3aa: CASRKTTGYDEQFF

v_gene: TRBV6-1
abundance: .
j_gene: TRBJ1-4
d_gene: .
CDR3nt: TGTGCCAGCACTCCCCGTGGAGGGTCTAATGAAAAACTGTTTTTT
CDR3aa: CASTPRGGSNEKLFF